This is a list of T cell receptor beta chains from one sample in a study of blood T cells in healthy people across ages. TCRdb re-called the 5' RACE reads with MiXCR, one entry per CDR3 protein. This table has roughly 860,000 distinct CDR3 sequences, around 62% appearing once. Sequenced: blood. The receptors originated from a man younger than 45 in good health. Each CDR3 is given with its conserved first and last residue. D genes are given only for firm matches. Not every row has a clone size; where given, it reads once, few, many or a size class.

D gene	clone size	J gene	V gene	CDR3 protein	CDR3 DNA
NA	NA	TRBJ2-7	TRBV7-2	CASSFWENYEQYF	TGTGCCAGCAGCTTTTGGGAGAACTACGAGCAGTACTTC
TRBD2	NA	TRBJ2-1	TRBV20-1	CSARLAGVRNEQFF	TGCAGTGCTAGACTAGCGGGGGTAAGGAATGAGCAGTTCTTC
NA	NA	TRBJ2-3	TRBV11-2	CASSFRGGNSITDTQYF	TGTGCCAGCAGTTTTAGGGGTGGAAACAGCATAACAGATACGCAGTATTTT
TRBD2	NA	TRBJ2-1	TRBV7-8	CASSLASGGVHEQFF	TGTGCCAGCAGCTTAGCTAGCGGGGGGGTCCATGAGCAGTTCTTC
NA	NA	TRBJ1-6	TRBV7-2	CASSFDQGNNSPLHF	TGTGCCAGCAGCTTTGATCAAGGGAATAATTCACCCCTCCACTTT
TRBD2	NA	TRBJ2-1	TRBV20-1	CSATLAARGNEQFF	TGCAGTGCTACGCTAGCGGCGAGGGGCAATGAGCAGTTCTTC
NA	few	TRBJ1-5	TRBV27	CASSFKGSSHNQPQHF	TGTGCCAGCAGTTTCAAGGGGTCGAGTCATAATCAGCCCCAGCATTTT
NA	few	TRBJ2-2	TRBV15	CATSRSTISGELFF	TGTGCCACCAGCAGATCGACAATTTCCGGGGAGCTGTTTTTT
TRBD2	NA	TRBJ2-1	TRBV7-9	CASSRAGGPLNEQFF	TGTGCCAGCAGCCGAGCGGGGGGGCCCTTAAATGAGCAGTTCTTC
NA	NA	TRBJ1-3	TRBV5-1	CASSPLPQGLSGNTIYF	TGCGCCAGCAGCCCCCTCCCACAGGGTCTCTCTGGAAACACCATATATTTT
NA	NA	TRBJ2-7	TRBV5-1	CASSFSAGPEQYF	TGCGCCAGCAGCTTTTCTGCGGGGCCCGAGCAGTACTTC
NA	NA	TRBJ1-3	TRBV2	CAIYPTNSGNTIYF	TGTGCCATCTATCCCACAAACTCTGGAAACACCATATATTTT
TRBD1	NA	TRBJ2-7	TRBV20-1	CSARGQGSEQYF	TGCAGTGCTAGGGGACAGGGATCCGAGCAGTACTTC
TRBD1	NA	TRBJ1-6	TRBV7-3	CASSTGTGGVNSPLHF	TGTGCCAGCAGCACCGGGACAGGGGGCGTAAATTCACCCCTCCACTTT
TRBD2	NA	TRBJ2-3	TRBV20-1	CSARGQRGITDTQYF	TGCAGTGCTAGAGGGCAGCGGGGGATAACAGATACGCAGTATTTT
NA	NA	TRBJ2-1	TRBV7-2	CASSVGRSHYNEQFF	TGTGCCAGCAGCGTCGGGCGGAGCCACTACAATGAGCAGTTCTTC
TRBD2	NA	TRBJ2-3	TRBV7-2	CASSAGTSGYTQYF	TGTGCCAGCAGCGCCGGGACTAGCGGGTATACGCAGTATTTT
TRBD1	NA	TRBJ2-6	TRBV4-3	CASSQAGQGISGANVLTF	TGCGCCAGCAGCCAGGCGGGACAGGGTATTTCTGGGGCCAACGTCCTGACTTTC
NA	NA	TRBJ2-7	TRBV10-2	CASKGGGSYEQYF	TGCGCCAGCAAGGGAGGGGGTTCCTACGAGCAGTACTTC
NA	NA	TRBJ1-2	TRBV5-1	CASSFGTSRYGYTF	TGCGCCAGCAGCTTCGGGACGTCCCGCTATGGCTACACCTTC
NA	few	TRBJ1-2	TRBV29-1	CSVVDLERYTF	TGCAGCGTTGTAGATCTTGAGCGCTACACCTTC
TRBD1	NA	TRBJ2-1	TRBV4-3	CASSQEPGQAYNEQFF	TGCGCCAGCAGCCAAGAACCGGGACAGGCCTACAATGAGCAGTTCTTC
NA	once	TRBJ1-5	TRBV12-3/TRBV12-4	CASSFYGYGVGQPQHF	TGTGCCAGCAGTTTTTACGGATATGGGGTCGGGCAGCCCCAGCATTTT
NA	NA	TRBJ2-7	TRBV12-3/TRBV12-4	CASSPWAGSAYEQYF	TGTGCCAGCAGCCCATGGGCGGGGTCCGCCTACGAGCAGTACTTC
TRBD2	NA	TRBJ2-2	TRBV5-4	CASSLSGGWSTGELFF	TGTGCCAGCAGCTTGAGCGGGGGTTGGAGCACCGGGGAGCTGTTTTTT
TRBD1	NA	TRBJ2-1	TRBV7-9	CASPGGTGPNNEQFF	TGTGCCTCTCCAGGGGGGACAGGTCCTAACAATGAGCAGTTCTTC
NA	few	TRBJ2-5	TRBV5-6	CASKGRETQYF	TGTGCCAGCAAAGGTAGAGAGACCCAGTACTTC
TRBD2	NA	TRBJ2-3	TRBV27	CASSQWGSGGSTDTQYF	TGTGCCAGCAGTCAATGGGGCAGCGGGGGGAGCACAGATACGCAGTATTTT
NA	NA	TRBJ1-2	TRBV10-2	CASSEGGLYGYTF	TGCGCCAGCAGTGAGGGGGGACTCTATGGCTACACCTTC
NA	NA	TRBJ1-2	TRBV20-1	CSARVRQGSGYTF	TGCAGTGCTAGAGTAAGGCAGGGTAGCGGCTACACCTTC
TRBD1	NA	TRBJ2-7	TRBV18	CASSPRSGGRSYEQYF	TGTGCCAGCTCACCACGGTCAGGGGGTCGGAGCTACGAGCAGTACTTC
NA	NA	TRBJ1-6	TRBV2	CASSEARGSGLTSPLHF	TGTGCCAGCAGTGAAGCGCGAGGGAGTGGTCTCACCTCACCCCTCCACTTT
TRBD2	NA	TRBJ2-7	TRBV2	CASSELPVSGGAEDEQYF	TGTGCCAGCAGTGAACTACCTGTTAGCGGGGGGGCAGAAGACGAGCAGTACTTC
NA	once	TRBJ2-2	TRBV9	CASSRSGEAGELFF	TGTGCCAGCAGCCGGTCTGGGGAGGCCGGGGAGCTGTTTTTT
NA	NA	TRBJ2-7	TRBV12-3/TRBV12-4	CASSSGQSPYEQYF	TGTGCCAGCAGTTCAGGACAGTCCCCCTACGAGCAGTACTTC
NA	NA	TRBJ2-4	TRBV5-1	CASGEQGQQYF	TGCGCCAGCGGGGAACAGGGTCAGCAGTACTTC
TRBD2	once	TRBJ2-1	TRBV13	CASSSRDYKQFF	TGTGCCAGCAGCTCCCGGGACTACAAGCAGTTCTTC
NA	NA	TRBJ1-2	TRBV29-1	CSEYRKAGDYGYTF	TGCAGCGAATATCGTAAGGCAGGGGATTATGGCTACACCTTC
TRBD1	NA	TRBJ2-3	TRBV11-3	CASSRTGDIDTQYF	TGTGCCAGCAGCCGAACAGGGGACATAGATACGCAGTATTTT
NA	few	TRBJ2-4	TRBV27	CASSLSPLDWVQYF	TGTGCCAGCAGTTTATCCCCTCTTGACTGGGTTCAGTACTTC